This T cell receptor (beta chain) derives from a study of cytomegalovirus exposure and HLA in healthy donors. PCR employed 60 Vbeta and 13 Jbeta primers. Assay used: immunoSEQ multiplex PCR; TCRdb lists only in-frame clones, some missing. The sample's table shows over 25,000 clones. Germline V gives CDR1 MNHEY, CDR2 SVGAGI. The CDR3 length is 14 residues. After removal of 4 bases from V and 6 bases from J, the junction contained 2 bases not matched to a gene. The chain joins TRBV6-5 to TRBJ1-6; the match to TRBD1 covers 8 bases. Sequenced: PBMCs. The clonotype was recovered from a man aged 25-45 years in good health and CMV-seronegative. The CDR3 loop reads CASSSTGVNSPLHF. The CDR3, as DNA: TGTGCCAGCAGTTCGACAGGGGTTAATTCACCCCTCCACTTT.